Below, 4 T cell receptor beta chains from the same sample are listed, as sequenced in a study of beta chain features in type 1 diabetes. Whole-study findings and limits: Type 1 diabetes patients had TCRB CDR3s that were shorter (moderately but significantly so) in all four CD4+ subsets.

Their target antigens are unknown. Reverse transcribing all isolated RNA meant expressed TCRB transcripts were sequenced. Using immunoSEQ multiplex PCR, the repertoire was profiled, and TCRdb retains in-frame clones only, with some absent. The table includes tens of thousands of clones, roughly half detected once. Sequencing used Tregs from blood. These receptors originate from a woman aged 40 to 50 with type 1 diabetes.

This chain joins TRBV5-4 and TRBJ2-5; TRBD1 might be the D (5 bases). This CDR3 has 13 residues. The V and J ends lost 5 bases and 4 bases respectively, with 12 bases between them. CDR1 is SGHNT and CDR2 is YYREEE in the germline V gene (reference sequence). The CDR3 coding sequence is TGTGCCAGCAGAAAGGGGCAGGGAGAGACCCAGTACTTC. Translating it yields CASRKGQGETQYF. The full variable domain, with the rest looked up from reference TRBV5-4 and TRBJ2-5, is ETGVTQSPTHLIKTRGQQVTLRCSSQSGHNTVSWYQQALGQGPQFIFQYYREEENGRGNFPPRFSGLQFPNYSSELNVNALELDDSALYLCASRKGQGETQYFGPGTRLLVL.

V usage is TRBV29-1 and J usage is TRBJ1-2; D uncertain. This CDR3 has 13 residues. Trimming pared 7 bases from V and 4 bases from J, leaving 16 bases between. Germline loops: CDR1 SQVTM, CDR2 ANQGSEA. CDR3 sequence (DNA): TGCAGCGCCCAGTCGGGGAATATCTATGGCTACACCTTC. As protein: CSAQSGNIYGYTF.

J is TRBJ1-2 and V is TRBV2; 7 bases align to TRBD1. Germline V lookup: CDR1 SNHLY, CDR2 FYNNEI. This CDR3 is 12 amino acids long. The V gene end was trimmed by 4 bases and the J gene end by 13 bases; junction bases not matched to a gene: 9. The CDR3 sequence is CASSGTGPKSTF. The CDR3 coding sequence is TGTGCCAGCAGTGGGACAGGACCTAAGAGCACCTTC.

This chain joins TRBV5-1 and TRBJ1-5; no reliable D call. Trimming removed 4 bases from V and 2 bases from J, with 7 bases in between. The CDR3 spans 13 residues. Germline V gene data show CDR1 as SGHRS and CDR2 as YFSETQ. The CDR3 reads CASSSTGNQPQHF. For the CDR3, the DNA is TGCGCCAGCAGCAGCACAGGCAATCAGCCCCAGCATTTT.